This T cell receptor (beta chain) appears in the sequencing data of a study of shared clonotypes between healthy human individuals. The V end was cut by 8 bases, the J end by 11 bases, with 21 bases between. The CDR3 is made up of 13 amino acids. The V gene's germline CDR1 is WSHSY and CDR2 SAAADI. Donors included only healthy HIV-negative adults lacking recent acute infections or vaccinations. With unsorted samples, genomic DNA was obtained from tens of millions of PBMCs. PCR replicates from unsorted PBMC used approximately 0.3 ug DNA, and this amount was around 28,000 T cell genomes. Method: immunoSEQ multiplex PCR; TCRdb's copy keeps in-frame clones and lacks some. The sample lists 450,000 to 500,000 clones, 76% occurring once.

The material sequenced was PBMCs. The V call is TRBV10-2, the J call TRBJ2-5; possibly TRBD1 or TRBD2 for D (5 bases each). The clonotype comes from a middle-aged woman in good health. Some clones in this sample may be carry-over from other donors' samples. CDR3 sequence: CASRGTYTKEQYF. The CDR3 region has the DNA TGCGCCAGCCGAGGGACGTACACTAAGGAGCAGTACTTC.